The 2 T cell receptor beta chains below come from one sample, sequenced in a study of blood T cell repertoires in COVID-19. Data came from immunoSEQ multiplex PCR; TCRdb stores just in-frame clones and leaves some out. The table has tens of thousands of clones, around 83% seen once. Input material: peripheral blood. The source of these receptors is a man aged 45-60 years with active COVID-19.

The CDR3 DNA reads TGTGCCAGCAGTGAGGGCCCAGGGTTGGGGGCTTTCTTT. Translating gives CASSEGPGLGAFF. This sequence joins TRBV6-1 and TRBJ1-1; maybe TRBD1 (5 bases). CDR1 and CDR2 (germline): MNHNS, SASEGT. The CDR3 runs 13 residues. V was shortened by 3 bases and J by 11 bases, with 16 bases between the two germline ends.

This sequence joins TRBV24-1 and TRBJ1-6; D is possibly TRBD1 (6 bases). The CDR3 contains 14 residues. Germline assignment: CDR1 KGHDR and CDR2 SFDVKD. Trimming shortened V by 5 bases and J by 8 bases, and 12 bases separated the two germline ends. The CDR3 region has the DNA TGTGCCACCAGTGGCGACAGGCTGCATTCACCCCTCCACTTT. Translated: CATSGDRLHSPLHF.